The entry that follows covers one TCR beta chain sequence. This CDR3 comprises 16 residues. Germline-derived CDR1 and CDR2 are MDHEN and SYDVKM. Unmatched junction bases numbered 9, after V lost 6 bases and J lost 2 bases. The entry originates in a study of T cell clones after liver transplantation. Thawed unstimulated PBMCs were FACS-sorted by CD3, CD4 and CD8 into two populations. Method: immunoSEQ multiplex PCR; TCRdb's copy keeps in-frame clones and lacks some. The sample shows around 100,000 clones, around 84% of them seen only once. The chain joins TRBV28 to TRBJ2-2; TRBD2 aligns across 7 bases. This sample comprised CD4+ T cells from blood, obtained approximately 43 months after liver transplant. This clonotype was obtained from a human patient who received a liver transplant. Some T cells may be provided by the graft donor. The CDR3 coding sequence is TGTGCCAGCAGGGGGAGCGGGATAGTAAACACCGGGGAGCTGTTTTTT. It codes for CASRGSGIVNTGELFF.